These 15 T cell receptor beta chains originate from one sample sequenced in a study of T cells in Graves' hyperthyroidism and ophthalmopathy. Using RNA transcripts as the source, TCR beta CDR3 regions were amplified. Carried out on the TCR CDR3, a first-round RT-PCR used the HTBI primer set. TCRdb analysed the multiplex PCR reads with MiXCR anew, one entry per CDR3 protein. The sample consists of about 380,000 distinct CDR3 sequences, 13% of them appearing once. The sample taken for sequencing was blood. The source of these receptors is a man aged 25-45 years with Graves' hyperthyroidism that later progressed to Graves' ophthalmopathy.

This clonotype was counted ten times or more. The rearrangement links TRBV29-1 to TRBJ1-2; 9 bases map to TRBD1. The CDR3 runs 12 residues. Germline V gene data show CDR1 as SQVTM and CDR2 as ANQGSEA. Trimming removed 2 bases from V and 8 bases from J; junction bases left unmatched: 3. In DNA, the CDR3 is TGCAGCGTTGAAACAGGGGGCGGCGGCTACACCTTC. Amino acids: CSVETGGGGYTF.

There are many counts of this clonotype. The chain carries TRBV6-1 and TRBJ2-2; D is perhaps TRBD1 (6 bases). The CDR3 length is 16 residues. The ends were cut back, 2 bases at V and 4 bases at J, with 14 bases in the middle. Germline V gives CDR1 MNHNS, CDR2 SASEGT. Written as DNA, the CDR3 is TGTGCCAGCAGTGAAAGGGCAGGGACAATCACCGGGGAGCTGTTTTTT. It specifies CASSERAGTITGELFF.

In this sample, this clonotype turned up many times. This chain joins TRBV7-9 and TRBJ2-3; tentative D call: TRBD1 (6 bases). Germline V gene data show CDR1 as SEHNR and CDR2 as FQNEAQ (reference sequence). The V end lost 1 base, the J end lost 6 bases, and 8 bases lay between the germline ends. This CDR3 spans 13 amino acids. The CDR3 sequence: CASSLDRADTQYF. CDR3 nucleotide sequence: TGTGCCAGCAGCTTAGACAGGGCGGATACGCAGTATTTT.

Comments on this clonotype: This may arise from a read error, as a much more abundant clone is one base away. CDR3 residues: CASSPTRGPRANTEALF. The CDR3 nucleotides are TGTGCCAGCTCCCCAACGCGGGGCCCCAGGGCGAACACTGAAGCTCTCTTT. The rearrangement uses TRBV18 and TRBJ1-1, with D possibly TRBD1 on 5 matching bases. The CDR3 length is 17 residues. Germline values: CDR1 KGHSH, CDR2 LQKENI.

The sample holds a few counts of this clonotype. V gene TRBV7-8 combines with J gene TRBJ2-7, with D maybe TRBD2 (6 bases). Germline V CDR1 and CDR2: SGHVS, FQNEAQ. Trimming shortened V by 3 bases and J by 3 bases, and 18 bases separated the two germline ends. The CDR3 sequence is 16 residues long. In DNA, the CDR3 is TGTGCCAGCAGCTTCTTACCGGGGGACTTACTCTACGAGCAGTACTTC. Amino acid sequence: CASSFLPGDLLYEQYF.

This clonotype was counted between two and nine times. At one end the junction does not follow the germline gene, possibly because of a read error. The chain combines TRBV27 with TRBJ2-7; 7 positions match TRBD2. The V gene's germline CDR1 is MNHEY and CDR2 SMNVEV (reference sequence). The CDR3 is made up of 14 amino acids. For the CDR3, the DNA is TGTGCCAGCAGTTCTTCCGGACTAGGCTACAAGCAGTACTTC. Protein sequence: CASSSSGLGYKQYF.

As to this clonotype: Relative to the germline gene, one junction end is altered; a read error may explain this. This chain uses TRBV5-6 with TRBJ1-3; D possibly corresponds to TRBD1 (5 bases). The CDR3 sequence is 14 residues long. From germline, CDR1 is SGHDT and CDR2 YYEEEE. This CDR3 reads CASSIGRGSHTVYF. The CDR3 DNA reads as TGTGCCAGCAGCATAGGAAGGGGCTCTCACACCGTATATTTT. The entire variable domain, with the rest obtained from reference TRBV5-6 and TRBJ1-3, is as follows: DAGVTQSPTHLIKTRGQQVTLRCSPKSGHDTVSWYQQALGQGPQFIFQYYEEEERQRGNFPDRFSGHQFPNYSSELNVNALLLGDSALYLCASSIGRGSHTVYFGEGSWLTVV.

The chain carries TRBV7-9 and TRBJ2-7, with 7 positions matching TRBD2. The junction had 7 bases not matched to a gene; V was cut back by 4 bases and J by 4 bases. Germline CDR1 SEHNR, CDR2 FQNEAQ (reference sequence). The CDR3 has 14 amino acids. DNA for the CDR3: TGTGCCAGCAGCTCACGGACTAGAACTTACGAGCAGTACTTC. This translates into CASSSRTRTYEQYF.

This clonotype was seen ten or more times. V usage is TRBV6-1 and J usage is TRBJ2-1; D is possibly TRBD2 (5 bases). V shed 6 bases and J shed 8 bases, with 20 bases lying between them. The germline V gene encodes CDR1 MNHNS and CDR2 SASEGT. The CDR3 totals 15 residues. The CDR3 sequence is CASRSDTHGVDEQFF. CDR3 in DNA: TGTGCCAGCAGGAGCGACACCCACGGGGTCGATGAGCAGTTCTTC.

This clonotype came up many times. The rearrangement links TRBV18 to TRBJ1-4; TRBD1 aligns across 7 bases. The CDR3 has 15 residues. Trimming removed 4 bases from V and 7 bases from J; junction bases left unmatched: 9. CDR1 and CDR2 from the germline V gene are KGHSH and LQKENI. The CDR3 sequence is CASSLDRAGGEKLFF. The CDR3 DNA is TGTGCCAGCTCACTTGACAGGGCAGGAGGTGAAAAACTGTTTTTT.

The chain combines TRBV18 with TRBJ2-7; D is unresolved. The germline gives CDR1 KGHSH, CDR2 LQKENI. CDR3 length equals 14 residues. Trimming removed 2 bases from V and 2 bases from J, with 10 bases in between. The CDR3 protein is CASSPTRLAYEQYF. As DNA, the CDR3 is TGTGCCAGCTCACCAACAAGACTTGCCTACGAGCAGTACTTC.

The CDR3 spells CSARAPTGNYGYTF. CDR3 DNA sequence: TGCAGTGCTAGAGCCCCGACAGGAAACTATGGCTACACCTTC. The chain combines TRBV20-1 with TRBJ1-2; maybe TRBD1 (6 bases). The germline V gene encodes CDR1 DFQATT and CDR2 SNEGSKA (reference sequence). V was cut by 1 base and J by 2 bases, with 11 bases left in between. The CDR3 totals 14 residues.

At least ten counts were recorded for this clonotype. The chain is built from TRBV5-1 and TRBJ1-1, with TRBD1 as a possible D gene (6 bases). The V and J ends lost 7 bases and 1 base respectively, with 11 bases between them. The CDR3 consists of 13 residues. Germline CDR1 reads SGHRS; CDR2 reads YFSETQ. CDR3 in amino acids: CASCLGANTEAFF. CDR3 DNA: TGCGCCAGCTGCCTGGGGGCGAACACTGAAGCTTTCTTT.

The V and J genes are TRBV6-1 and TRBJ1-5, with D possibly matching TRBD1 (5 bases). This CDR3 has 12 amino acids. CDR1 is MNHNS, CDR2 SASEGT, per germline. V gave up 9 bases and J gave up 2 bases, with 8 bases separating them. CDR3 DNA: TGTGCCAGTGGGGGGGGCAATCAGCCCCAGCATTTT. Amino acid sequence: CASGGGNQPQHF.

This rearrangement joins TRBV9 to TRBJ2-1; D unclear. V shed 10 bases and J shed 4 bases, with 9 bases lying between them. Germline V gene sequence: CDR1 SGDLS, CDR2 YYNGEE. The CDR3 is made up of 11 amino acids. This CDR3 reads CASGSYNEQFF. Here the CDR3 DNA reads TGTGCCTCTGGTAGTTACAATGAGCAGTTCTTC.